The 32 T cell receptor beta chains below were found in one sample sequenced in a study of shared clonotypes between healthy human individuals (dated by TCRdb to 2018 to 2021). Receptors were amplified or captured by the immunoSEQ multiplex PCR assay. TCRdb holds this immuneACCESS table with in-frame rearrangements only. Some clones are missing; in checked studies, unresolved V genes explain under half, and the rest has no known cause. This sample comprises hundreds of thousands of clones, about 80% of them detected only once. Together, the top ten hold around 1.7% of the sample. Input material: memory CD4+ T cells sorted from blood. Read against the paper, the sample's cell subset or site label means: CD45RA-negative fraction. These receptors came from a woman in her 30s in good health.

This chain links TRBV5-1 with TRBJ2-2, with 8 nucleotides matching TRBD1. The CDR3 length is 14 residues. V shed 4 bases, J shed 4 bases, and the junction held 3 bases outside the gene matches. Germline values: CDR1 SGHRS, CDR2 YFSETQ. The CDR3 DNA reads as TGCGCCAGCAGCACACAGGGGGGCACCGGGGAGCTGTTTTTT. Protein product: CASSTQGGTGELFF.

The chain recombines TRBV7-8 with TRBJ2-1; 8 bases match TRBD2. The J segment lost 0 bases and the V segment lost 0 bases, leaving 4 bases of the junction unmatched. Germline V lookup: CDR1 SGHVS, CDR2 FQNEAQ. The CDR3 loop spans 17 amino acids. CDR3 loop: CASSLASGSVSYNEQFF. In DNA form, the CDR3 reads TGTGCCAGCAGCTTAGCCAGCGGGAGTGTCTCCTACAATGAGCAGTTCTTC.

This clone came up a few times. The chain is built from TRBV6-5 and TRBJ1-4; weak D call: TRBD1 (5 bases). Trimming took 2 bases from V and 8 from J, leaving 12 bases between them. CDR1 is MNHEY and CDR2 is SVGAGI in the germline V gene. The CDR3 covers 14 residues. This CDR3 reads CASSYTGAGEKLFF. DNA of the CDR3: TGTGCCAGCAGTTACACAGGCGCGGGCGAAAAACTGTTTTTT.

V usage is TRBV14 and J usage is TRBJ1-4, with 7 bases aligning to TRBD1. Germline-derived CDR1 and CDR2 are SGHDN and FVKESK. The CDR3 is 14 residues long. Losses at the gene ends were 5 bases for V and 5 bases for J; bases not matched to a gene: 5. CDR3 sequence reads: CASSTGTVNEKLFF. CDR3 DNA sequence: TGTGCCAGCAGCACTGGGACAGTGAATGAAAAACTGTTTTTT.

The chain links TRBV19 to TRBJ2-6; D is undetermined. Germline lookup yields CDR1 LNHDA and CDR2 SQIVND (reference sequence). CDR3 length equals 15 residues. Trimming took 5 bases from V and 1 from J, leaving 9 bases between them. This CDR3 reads CASSSVRSGANVLTF. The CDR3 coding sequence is TGTGCCAGTAGTTCCGTGCGATCTGGGGCCAACGTCCTGACTTTC.

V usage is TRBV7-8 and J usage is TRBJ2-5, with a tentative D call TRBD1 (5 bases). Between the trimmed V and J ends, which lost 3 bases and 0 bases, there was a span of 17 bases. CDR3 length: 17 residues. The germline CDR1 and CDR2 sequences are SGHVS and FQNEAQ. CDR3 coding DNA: TGTGCCAGCAGCTTTGTGGACACCCAATGGTACCAAGAGACCCAGTACTTC. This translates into CASSFVDTQWYQETQYF.

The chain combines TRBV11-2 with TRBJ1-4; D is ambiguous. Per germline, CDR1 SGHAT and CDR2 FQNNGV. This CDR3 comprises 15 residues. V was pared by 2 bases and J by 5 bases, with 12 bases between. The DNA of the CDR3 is TGTGCCAGCAGCTTAAAGGGCAGGAAGAATGAAAAACTGTTTTTT. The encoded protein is CASSLKGRKNEKLFF.

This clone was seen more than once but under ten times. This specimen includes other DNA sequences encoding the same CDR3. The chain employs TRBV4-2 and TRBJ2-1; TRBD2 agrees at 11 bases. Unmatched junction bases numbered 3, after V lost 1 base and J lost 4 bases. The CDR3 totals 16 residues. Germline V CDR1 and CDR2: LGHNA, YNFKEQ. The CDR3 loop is CASSQAGTSGYNEQFF. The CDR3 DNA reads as TGTGCCAGCAGCCAAGCCGGGACTAGCGGATACAATGAGCAGTTCTTC.

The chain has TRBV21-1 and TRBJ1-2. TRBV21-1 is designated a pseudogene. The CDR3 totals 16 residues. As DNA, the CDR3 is TGTGCCAGCAGTGCTATCCGGGACGGAGACAACTATGGCTACACCTTC. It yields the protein CASSAIRDGDNYGYTF.

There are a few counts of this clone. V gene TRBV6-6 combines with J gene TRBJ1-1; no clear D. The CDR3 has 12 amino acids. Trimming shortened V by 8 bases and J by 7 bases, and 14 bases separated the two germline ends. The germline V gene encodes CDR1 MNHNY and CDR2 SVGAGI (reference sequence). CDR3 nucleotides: TGTGCCAGCTTAGCGGCCATGGGTGAAGCTTTCTTT. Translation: CASLAAMGEAFF.

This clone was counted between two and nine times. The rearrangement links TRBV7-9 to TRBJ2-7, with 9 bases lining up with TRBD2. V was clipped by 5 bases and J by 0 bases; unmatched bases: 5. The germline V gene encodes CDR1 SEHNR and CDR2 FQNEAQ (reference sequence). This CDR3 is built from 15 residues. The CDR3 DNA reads TGTGCCAGCAGCGGCGGGAGGGCAAGCTCCTACGAGCAGTACTTC. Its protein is CASSGGRASSYEQYF.

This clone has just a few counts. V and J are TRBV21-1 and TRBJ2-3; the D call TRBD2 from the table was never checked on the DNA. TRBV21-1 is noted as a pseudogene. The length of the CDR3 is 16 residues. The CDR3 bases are TGTGCCAGACCAGATCGTTCGGCGGGAGCCCCAGATACGCAGTATTTT. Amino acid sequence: CARPDRSAGAPDTQYF.

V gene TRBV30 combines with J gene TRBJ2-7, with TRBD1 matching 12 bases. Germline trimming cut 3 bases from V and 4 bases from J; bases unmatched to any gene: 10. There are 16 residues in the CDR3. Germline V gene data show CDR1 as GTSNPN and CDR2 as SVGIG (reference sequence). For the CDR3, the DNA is TGTGCCTGGAGGCCTCGGGACAGGGGGCGGCTGTACGAGCAGTACTTC. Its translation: CAWRPRDRGRLYEQYF.

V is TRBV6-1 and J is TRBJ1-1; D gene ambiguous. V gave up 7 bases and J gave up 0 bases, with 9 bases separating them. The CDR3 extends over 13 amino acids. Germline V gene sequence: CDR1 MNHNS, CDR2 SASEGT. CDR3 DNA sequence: TGTGCCAGCATAAAAACACTGAACACTGAAGCTTTCTTT. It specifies CASIKTLNTEAFF.

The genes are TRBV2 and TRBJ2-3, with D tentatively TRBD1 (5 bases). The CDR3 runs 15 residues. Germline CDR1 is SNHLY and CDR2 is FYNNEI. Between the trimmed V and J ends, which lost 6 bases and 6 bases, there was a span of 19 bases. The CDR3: CASRGRGAIGDTQYF. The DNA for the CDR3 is TGTGCCAGCAGGGGAAGGGGCGCGATCGGTGATACGCAGTATTTT.

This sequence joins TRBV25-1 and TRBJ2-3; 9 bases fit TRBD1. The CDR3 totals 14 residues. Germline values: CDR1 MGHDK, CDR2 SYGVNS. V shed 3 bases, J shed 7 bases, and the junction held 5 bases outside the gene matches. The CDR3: CASSDPGQGYTQYF. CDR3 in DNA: TGTGCCAGCAGTGACCCGGGACAGGGATATACGCAGTATTTT.

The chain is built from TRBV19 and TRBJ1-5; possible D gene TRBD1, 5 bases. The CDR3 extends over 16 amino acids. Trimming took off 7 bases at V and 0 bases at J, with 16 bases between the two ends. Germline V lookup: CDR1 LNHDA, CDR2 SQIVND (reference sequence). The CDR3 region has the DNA TGTGCCAGTACTCCGGGACGGTCGTATAGCAATCAGCCCCAGCATTTT. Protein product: CASTPGRSYSNQPQHF. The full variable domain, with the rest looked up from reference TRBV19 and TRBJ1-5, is DGGITQSPKYLFRKEGQNVTLSCEQNLNHDAMYWYRQDPGQGLRLIYYSQIVNDFQKGDIAEGYSVSREKKESFPLTVTSAQKNPTAFYLCASTPGRSYSNQPQHFGDGTRLSIL.

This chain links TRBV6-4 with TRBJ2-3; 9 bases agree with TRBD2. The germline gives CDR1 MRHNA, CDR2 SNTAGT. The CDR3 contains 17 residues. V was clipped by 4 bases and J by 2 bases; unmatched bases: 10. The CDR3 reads CASSVRGREGYTDTQYF. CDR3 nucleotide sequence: TGTGCCAGCAGTGTTCGTGGGCGGGAGGGTTACACAGATACGCAGTATTTT.

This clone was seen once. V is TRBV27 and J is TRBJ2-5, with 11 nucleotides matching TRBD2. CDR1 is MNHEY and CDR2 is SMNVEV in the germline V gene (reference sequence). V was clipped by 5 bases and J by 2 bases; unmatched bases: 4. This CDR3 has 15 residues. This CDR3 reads CASSDGTSGQETQYF. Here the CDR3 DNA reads TGTGCCAGCAGTGACGGGACTAGCGGACAAGAGACCCAGTACTTC.

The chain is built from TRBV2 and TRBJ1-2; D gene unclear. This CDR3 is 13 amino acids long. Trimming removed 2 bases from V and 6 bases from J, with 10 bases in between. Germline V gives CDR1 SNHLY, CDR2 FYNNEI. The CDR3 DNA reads TGTGCCAGCAGTGAATATCGCGTGGATGGCTACACCTTC. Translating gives CASSEYRVDGYTF.

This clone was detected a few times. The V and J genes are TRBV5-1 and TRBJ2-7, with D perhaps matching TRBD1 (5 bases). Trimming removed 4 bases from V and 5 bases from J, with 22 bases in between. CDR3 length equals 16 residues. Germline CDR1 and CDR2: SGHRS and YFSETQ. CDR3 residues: CASSARALTLGDEQYF. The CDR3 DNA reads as TGCGCCAGCAGCGCCAGGGCCCTTACCCTTGGGGACGAGCAGTACTTC.

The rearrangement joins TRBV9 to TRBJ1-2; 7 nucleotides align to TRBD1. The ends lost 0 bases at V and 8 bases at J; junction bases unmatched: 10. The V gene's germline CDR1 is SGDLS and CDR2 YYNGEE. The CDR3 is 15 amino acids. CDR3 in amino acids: CASSVAGRQGGGYTF. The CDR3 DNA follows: TGTGCCAGCAGCGTAGCCGGGCGACAGGGAGGAGGCTACACCTTC. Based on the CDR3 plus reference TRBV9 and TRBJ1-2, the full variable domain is DSGVTQTPKHLITATGQRVTLRCSPRSGDLSVYWYQQSLDQGLQFLIQYYNGEERAKGNILERFSAQQFPDLHSELNLSSLELGDSALYFCASSVAGRQGGGYTFGSGTRLTVV.

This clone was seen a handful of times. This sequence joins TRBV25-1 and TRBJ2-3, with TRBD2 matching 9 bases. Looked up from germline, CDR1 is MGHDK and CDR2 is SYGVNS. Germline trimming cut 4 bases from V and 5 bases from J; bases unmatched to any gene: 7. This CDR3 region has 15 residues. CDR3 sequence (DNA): TGTGCCAGCAGTGGTAGCGGGAGTCGTAAAGATACGCAGTATTTT. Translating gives CASSGSGSRKDTQYF.

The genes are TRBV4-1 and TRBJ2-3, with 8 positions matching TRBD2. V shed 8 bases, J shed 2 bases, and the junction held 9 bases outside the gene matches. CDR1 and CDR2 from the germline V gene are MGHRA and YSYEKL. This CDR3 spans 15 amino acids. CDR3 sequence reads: CASRPIAGTTDTQYF. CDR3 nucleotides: TGCGCCAGCCGACCTATAGCGGGGACCACAGATACGCAGTATTTT.

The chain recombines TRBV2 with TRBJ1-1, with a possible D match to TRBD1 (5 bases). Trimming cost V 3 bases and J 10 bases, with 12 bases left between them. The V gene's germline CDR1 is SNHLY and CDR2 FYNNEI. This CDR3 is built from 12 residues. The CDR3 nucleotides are TGTGCCAGCAGTGATAGGGGTGGCACAGCTTTCTTT. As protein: CASSDRGGTAFF.

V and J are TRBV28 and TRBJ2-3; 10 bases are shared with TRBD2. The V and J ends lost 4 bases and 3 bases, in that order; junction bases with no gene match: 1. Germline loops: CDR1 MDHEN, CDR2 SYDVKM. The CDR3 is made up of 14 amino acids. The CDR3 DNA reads TGTGCCAGCAGTTCGGGACTAGCGACAGATACGCAGTATTTT. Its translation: CASSSGLATDTQYF. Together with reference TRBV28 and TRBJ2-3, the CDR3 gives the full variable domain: DVKVTQSSRYLVKRTGEKVFLECVQDMDHENMFWYRQDPGLGLRLIYFSYDVKMKEKGDIPEGYSVSREKKERFSLILESASTNQTSMYLCASSSGLATDTQYFGPGTRLTVL.

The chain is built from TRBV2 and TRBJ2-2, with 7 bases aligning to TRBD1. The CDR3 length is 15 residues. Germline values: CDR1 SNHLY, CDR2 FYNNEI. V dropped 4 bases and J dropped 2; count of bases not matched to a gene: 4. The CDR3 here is CASSGQGSNTGELFF. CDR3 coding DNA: TGTGCCAGCAGTGGACAGGGAAGTAACACCGGGGAGCTGTTTTTT.

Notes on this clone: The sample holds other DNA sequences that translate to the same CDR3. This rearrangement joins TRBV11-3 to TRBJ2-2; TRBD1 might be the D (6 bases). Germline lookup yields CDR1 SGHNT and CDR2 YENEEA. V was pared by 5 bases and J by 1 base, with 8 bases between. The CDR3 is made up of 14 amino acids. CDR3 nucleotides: TGTGCCAGCAGCCTAGGGGGGAACACCGGGGAGCTGTTTTTT. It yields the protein CASSLGGNTGELFF.

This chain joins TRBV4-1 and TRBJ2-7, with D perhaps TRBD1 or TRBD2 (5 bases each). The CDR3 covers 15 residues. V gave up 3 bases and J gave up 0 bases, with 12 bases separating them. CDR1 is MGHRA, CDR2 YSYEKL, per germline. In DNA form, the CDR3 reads TGCGCCAGCAGCCAGGGGGAGAGATACTCCTACGAGCAGTACTTC. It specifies CASSQGERYSYEQYF.

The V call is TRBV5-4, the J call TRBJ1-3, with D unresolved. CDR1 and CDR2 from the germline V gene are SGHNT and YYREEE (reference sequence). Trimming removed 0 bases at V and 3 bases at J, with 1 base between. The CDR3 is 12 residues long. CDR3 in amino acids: CASSLVGNTIYF. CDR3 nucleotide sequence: TGTGCCAGCAGCTTGGTTGGAAACACCATATATTTT.

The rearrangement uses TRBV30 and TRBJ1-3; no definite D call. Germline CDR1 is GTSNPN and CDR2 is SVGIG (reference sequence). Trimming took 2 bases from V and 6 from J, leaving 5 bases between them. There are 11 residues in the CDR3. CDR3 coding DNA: TGTGCCTGGAGTACGGCAAACACCATATATTTT. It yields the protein CAWSTANTIYF.

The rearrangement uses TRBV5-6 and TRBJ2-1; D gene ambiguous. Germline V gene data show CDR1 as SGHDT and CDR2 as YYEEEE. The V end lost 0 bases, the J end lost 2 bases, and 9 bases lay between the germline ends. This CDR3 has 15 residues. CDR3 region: CASSLGSHAYNEQFF. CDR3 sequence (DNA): TGTGCCAGCAGCTTGGGGTCTCATGCCTACAATGAGCAGTTCTTC.